Following are 2 T cell receptor beta chains from one sample sequenced in a study of blood T cells in healthy people across ages. Then a second PCR, running about 6 to 12 cycles, was carried out with a sample-barcoded 5' primer and a J-beta primer mix. MiXCR, applied by TCRdb to the 5' RACE reads, yields one record per CDR3 protein. Seen here are 800,000 to 950,000 distinct CDR3 sequences, about 48% observed once, and the top ten hold roughly 12%. The specimen sequenced was blood. The receptor source for this set is a man aged 25 to 40 in good health.

Notes on this clonotype: This may arise from a read error, as a much more abundant clone is one base away. This chain joins TRBV7-2 and TRBJ1-2, with TRBD1 as a possible D gene (6 bases). In germline, CDR1 is SGHTA, CDR2 FQGNSA. CDR3 length: 17 amino acids. For the CDR3, the DNA is TGTGCCAGCAGCTTAGTGAGTTGGGGGGCAGAGAACTATGGCTACATCTTC. Translation: CASSLVSWGAENYGYIF.

The V and J genes are TRBV25-1 and TRBJ1-1, with TRBD1 matching 9 bases. Germline V gene data show CDR1 as MGHDK and CDR2 as SYGVNS. V shed 1 base, J shed 5 bases, and the junction held 11 bases outside the gene matches. CDR3 length: 17 residues. The chain's CDR3 is CASSESGTGLVWTEAFF. The CDR3 DNA reads as TGTGCCAGCAGTGAATCCGGGACAGGGTTGGTTTGGACTGAAGCTTTCTTT.